Described below is a single TCR beta chain sequence and its context. Its specificity is not known. These data originate in a study of T cell repertoires in cytomegalovirus infection. Turning to the study itself: In the study, CMV epitopes included recently identified HLA-C-restricted and well-studied HLA-B-restricted ones. Shared public TCR beta signatures pointed to both CMV infection and a matching HLA type. Study-level findings and limits: Frequencies of public TCR beta families were cumulated, and this identified carriers of CMV plus the relevant HLA. What dominated the ex vivo response were HLA-C-restricted CMV-specific TCR beta clonotypes.

MiXCR, run by TCRdb on the reads, gives a single entry per CDR3 protein. Of 90,000 to 120,000 distinct CDR3 sequences listed, roughly 39% are singletons. Germline V CDR1 and CDR2: SGHTA, FQGTGA. This CDR3 contains 15 residues. Germline trimming cut 5 bases from V and 2 bases from J; bases unmatched to any gene: 7. The receptor's source is a human donor in good health (CMV status not recorded). Some clones in this sample may be carry-over from other donors' samples. The rearrangement joins TRBV7-3 to TRBJ2-3, with 7 bases fitting TRBD2. The sample here was CD8+ T cells from cultured PBMCs, taken from culture after CMV antigen stimulation. The CDR3, as DNA: TGTGCCAGCAGCCCCCCTAGCGGTTTCACAGATACGCAGTATTTT. Amino acid sequence: CASSPPSGFTDTQYF.